This T cell receptor (beta chain) was documented in a study of post-analysis software for immune sequencing data. Incorporated into the TCR beta cDNA libraries were unique molecular identifiers, which served to reduce PCR and sequencing biases. TCRdb ran MiXCR on the PCR reads and lists one entry per CDR3 protein. This table has some 240,000 distinct CDR3 sequences, 35% to 40% appearing once. In the case of this clonotype: Its specificity is not known.

Study-level findings and limits: A few TRBV segments, TRBV5-6, TRBV5-1 and TRBV20-1 among them, were found more frequent in patients than controls. Controls had significantly higher normalized Chao1 diversity than multiple sclerosis patients.

In germline, CDR1 is SQVTM, CDR2 ANQGSEA. The CDR3 sequence is 14 residues long. Trimming stripped 5 bases from V and 1 base from J, with 11 bases between. This TCR was recovered from a girl under 18 with multiple sclerosis. The chain employs TRBV29-1 and TRBJ2-2; unclear D gene. Specimen: blood. The CDR3 loop is CSVSPAENTGELFF. The CDR3 region has the DNA TGCAGCGTTTCCCCAGCTGAGAACACCGGGGAGCTGTTTTTT.